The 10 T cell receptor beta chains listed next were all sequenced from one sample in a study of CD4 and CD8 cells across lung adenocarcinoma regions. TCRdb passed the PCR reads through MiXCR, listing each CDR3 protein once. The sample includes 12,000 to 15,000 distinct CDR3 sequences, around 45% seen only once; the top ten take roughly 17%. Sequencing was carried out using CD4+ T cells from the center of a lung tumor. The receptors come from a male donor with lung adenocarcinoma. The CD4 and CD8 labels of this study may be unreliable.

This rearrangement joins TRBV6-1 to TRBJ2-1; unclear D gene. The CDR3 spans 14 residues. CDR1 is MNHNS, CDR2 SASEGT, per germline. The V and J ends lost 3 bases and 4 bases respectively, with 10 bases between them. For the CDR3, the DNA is TGTGCCAGCAGTGATTTGGAGCCTTACAATGAGCAGTTCTTC. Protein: CASSDLEPYNEQFF.

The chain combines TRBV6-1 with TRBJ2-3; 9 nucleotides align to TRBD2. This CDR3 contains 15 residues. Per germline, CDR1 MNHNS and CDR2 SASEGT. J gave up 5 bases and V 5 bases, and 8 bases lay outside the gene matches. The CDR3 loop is CASSRAGGRGDTQYF. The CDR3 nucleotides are TGTGCCAGCAGTAGAGCGGGAGGAAGGGGAGATACGCAGTATTTT.

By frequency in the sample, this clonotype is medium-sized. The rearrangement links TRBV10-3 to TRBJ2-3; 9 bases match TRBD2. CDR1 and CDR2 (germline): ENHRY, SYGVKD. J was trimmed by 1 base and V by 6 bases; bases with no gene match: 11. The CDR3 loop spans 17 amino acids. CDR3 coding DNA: TGTGCCATCAGGGAGGGTCGTAGCGGGAGTGGCACAGATACGCAGTATTTT. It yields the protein CAIREGRSGSGTDTQYF.

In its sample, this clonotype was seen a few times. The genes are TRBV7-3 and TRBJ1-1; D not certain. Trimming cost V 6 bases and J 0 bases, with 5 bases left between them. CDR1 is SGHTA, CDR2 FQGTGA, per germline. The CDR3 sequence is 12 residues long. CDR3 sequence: CASSWMNTEAFF. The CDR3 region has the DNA TGTGCCAGCAGTTGGATGAACACTGAAGCTTTCTTT. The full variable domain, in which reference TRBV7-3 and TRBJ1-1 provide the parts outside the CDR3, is GAGVSQTPSNKVTEKGKYVELRCDPISGHTALYWYRQSLGQGPEFLIYFQGTGAADDSGLPNDRFFAVRPEGSVSTLKIQRTERGDSAVYLCASSWMNTEAFFGQGTRLTVV.

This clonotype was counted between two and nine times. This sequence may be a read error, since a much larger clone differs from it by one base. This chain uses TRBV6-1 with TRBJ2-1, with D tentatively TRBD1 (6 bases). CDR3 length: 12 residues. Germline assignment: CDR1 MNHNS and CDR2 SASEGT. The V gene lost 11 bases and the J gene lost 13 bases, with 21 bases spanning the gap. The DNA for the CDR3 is TGTGCCTGCCAGGGGAACGCAGAGACCCAGTTCTTC. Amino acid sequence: CACQGNAETQFF.

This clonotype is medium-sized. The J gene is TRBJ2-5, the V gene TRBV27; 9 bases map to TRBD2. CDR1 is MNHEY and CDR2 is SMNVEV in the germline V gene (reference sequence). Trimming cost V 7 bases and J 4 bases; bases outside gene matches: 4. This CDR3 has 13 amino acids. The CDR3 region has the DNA TGTGCCAGCAAGCTAGCGGGGCTAGAGACCCAGTACTTC. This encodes CASKLAGLETQYF.

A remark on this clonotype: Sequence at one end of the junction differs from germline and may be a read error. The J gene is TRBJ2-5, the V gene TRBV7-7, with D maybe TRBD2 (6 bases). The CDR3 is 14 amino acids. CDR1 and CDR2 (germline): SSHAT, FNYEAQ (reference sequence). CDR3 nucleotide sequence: TGTGCTAGCAGCTTAGCGGTAGCGGAAGAGACCCAGTACTTC. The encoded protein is CASSLAVAEETQYF.

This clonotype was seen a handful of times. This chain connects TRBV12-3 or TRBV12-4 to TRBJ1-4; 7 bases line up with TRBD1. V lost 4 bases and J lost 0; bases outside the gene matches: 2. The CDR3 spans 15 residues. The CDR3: CASSSTGATNEKLFF. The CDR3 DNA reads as TGTGCCAGCAGTTCCACAGGGGCAACTAATGAAAAACTGTTTTTT.

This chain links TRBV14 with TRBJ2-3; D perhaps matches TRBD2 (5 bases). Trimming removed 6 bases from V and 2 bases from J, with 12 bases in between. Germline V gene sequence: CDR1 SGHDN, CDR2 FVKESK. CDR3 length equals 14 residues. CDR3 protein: CASRASPYTDTQYF. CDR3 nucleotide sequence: TGTGCCAGCAGGGCTAGCCCTTACACAGATACGCAGTATTTT.

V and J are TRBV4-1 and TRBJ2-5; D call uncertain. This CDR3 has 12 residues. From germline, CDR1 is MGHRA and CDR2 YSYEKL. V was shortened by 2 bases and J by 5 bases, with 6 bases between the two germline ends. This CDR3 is CASSQRDETQYF. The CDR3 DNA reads TGCGCCAGCAGCCAACGAGACGAGACCCAGTACTTC.